The 9 T cell receptor beta chains below come from one sample, sequenced in a study of cytomegalovirus exposure and HLA in healthy donors. The study ran its PCR with 60 Vbeta and 13 Jbeta primers. TCRdb's table, derived via immunoSEQ multiplex PCR, lists solely in-frame clones and lacks some. The table records about 180,000 clones, roughly four fifths of them present only once. Sequencing was carried out using PBMCs. These receptors were obtained from a male donor in good health and CMV-seronegative.

The chain carries TRBV19 and TRBJ1-3; 7 positions match TRBD1. Germline CDR1 and CDR2: LNHDA and SQIVND (reference sequence). The CDR3 contains 16 residues. The V and J ends lost 3 bases and 4 bases, in that order; junction bases with no gene match: 9. The CDR3 region is CASSITGERRGNTIYF. The DNA of the CDR3 is TGTGCCAGTAGTATTACAGGGGAGAGAAGGGGAAACACCATATATTTT.

The chain has TRBV18 and TRBJ2-7; weak D call: TRBD1 (6 bases). Germline CDR1 reads KGHSH; CDR2 reads LQKENI. V shed 3 bases and J shed 0 bases, with 9 bases lying between them. This CDR3 spans 14 amino acids. CDR3 protein: CASSPQGHSYEQYF. The CDR3 region has the DNA TGTGCCAGCTCACCCCAGGGGCACTCCTACGAGCAGTACTTC.

This clone has just one count. The chain joins TRBV19 to TRBJ2-1, with D perhaps TRBD2 (6 bases). The V gene's germline CDR1 is LNHDA and CDR2 SQIVND (reference sequence). The CDR3 has 15 amino acids. Between the trimmed V and J ends, which lost 3 bases and 7 bases, there was a span of 16 bases. This CDR3 is CASSIRRGRGNEQFF. The CDR3 DNA reads TGTGCCAGTAGTATCAGGCGGGGCCGGGGTAATGAGCAGTTCTTC.

The chain has TRBV5-1 and TRBJ2-7; 9 bases are shared with TRBD1. With V trimmed by 4 bases and J by 0 bases, 5 bases remained unmatched. The CDR3 sequence is 15 residues long. CDR1 is SGHRS and CDR2 is YFSETQ in the germline V gene. This CDR3 reads CASSPGDRDSYEQYF. DNA for the CDR3: TGCGCCAGCAGCCCGGGGGACAGGGACTCCTACGAGCAGTACTTC.

This chain links TRBV5-4 with TRBJ2-5; TRBD2 agrees at 10 bases. The end of the DNA aligns better with TRBJ2-7, so the J call may be wrong. The CDR3 length is 15 residues. The germline gives CDR1 SGHNT, CDR2 YYREEE (reference sequence). In DNA, the CDR3 is TGTGCCAGCAGCACGACAAGCGGGAGGGCCTACGAGCAGTACTTC. Its protein product is CASSTTSGRAYEQYF.

The gene calls are TRBV4-1 and TRBJ1-3; a possible D gene is TRBD1 (5 bases). Trimming stripped 2 bases from V and 8 bases from J, with 13 bases between. The CDR3 is 14 amino acids. CDR1 is MGHRA, CDR2 YSYEKL, per germline. CDR3 DNA sequence: TGCGCCAGCAGCCAATCTAAACAGGTAGACACCATATATTTT. Translating it yields CASSQSKQVDTIYF.

V and J are TRBV28 and TRBJ1-4; 7 nucleotides match TRBD1. V shed 6 bases and J 8 bases; nucleotides not matched to a gene: 9. CDR3 size: 14 residues. CDR1 is MDHEN, CDR2 SYDVKM, per germline. CDR3 sequence (DNA): TGTGCCAGCAGCAGACAGGGTTCGCTGGAAAAACTGTTTTTT. This codes for CASSRQGSLEKLFF.

The chain carries TRBV29-1 and TRBJ1-2, with D perhaps TRBD1 (5 bases). V was cut by 5 bases and J by 5 bases, with 18 bases left in between. From germline, CDR1 is SQVTM and CDR2 ANQGSEA. This CDR3 has 14 residues. The CDR3 region is CSVYQAGTGYGYTF. In DNA, the CDR3 is TGCAGCGTTTACCAAGCAGGGACTGGATATGGCTACACCTTC.

This chain joins TRBV25-1 and TRBJ1-1; D is possibly TRBD1 (6 bases). This CDR3 is 13 amino acids long. The germline V and J ends were trimmed by 5 bases and 3 bases, with 10 bases remaining between them. The V gene's germline CDR1 is MGHDK and CDR2 SYGVNS. In DNA form, the CDR3 reads TGTGCCAGCAGTTTCTCAGGGGACACTGAAGCTTTCTTT. It translates to CASSFSGDTEAFF.